Here is one T cell receptor (beta chain) with its context. This clone has a single count. Its recognized antigen is unknown. Base qualities are not at hand, and no much larger clone is one base apart. The immunoSEQ Assay, a bias-controlled multiplex PCR, was used to amplify TCRbeta CDR3 regions from genomic DNA. As for how the authors treated the data: The number of nucleated cells in each sample was estimated by amplification of reference gene primers within the assay. To quantify the absolute abundance of each unique TCRbeta CDR3 rearrangement, sequence reads were collapsed and filtered. For each sample, productive Simpson clonality was calculated by taking the square root of Simpson's diversity index across productive rearrangements. In TCRdb, the immuneACCESS table is reduced to in-frame sequences with V and J assigned. These tables do not hold every clone; where another copy was compared, an unresolved V gene accounts for under half, and the others remain unexplained. The V and J calls and the clone size are those of that table, but D and trimming were determined from the DNA. This sample gives some 78,000 clones in total; 87% of them show up just once. 4.9% of the sample comes from the top ten.

The record originates from a study of blood T cell repertoires in COVID-19 (dated by TCRdb to between 2020 and 2021). Study-wide context: Samples from collaborators originated in the United States, Italy and Spain and spanned both the acute and convalescent phases of COVID-19. The repertoires were made available in a free public database intended to serve as a resource for research on the immune response to SARS-CoV-2. The material from the prospective study consisted of cDNA or gDNA derived from T cells, B-cell-depleted T cells, or PBMCs. Where HLA class I and class II types were available, the types were taken from metadata supplied by the sample provider, not from assay-based typing. Samples were obtained from the ongoing ImmuneRACE study (first 160 participants) and from approximately 1,200 subjects provided by 6 global collaborators. The sample metadata nearly always contained a de-identified subject ID, COVID-19 status, age in years and sex. Deeply sampled blood TCRbeta repertoires from subjects exposed to, actively infected with, or recovered from COVID-19 were included in the dataset.

V loses 6 bases at its end and J loses 3 bases; junction bases beyond the gene matches: 12. The CDR1 and CDR2 encoded by the germline V gene are MNHEY and SVGEGT. The CDR3 holds 16 amino acids from the cysteine to the phenylalanine. CDR3 DNA only is kept here, 48 bases in frame from base 1. The collaborating institutions used their own protocols to collect whole blood in K2EDTA tubes. For TCRbeta analysis, collaborators shipped samples as frozen whole blood, isolated PBMCs, or DNA extracted from either of those sample types. Paper-wide results and their limitations: Clinical and demographic metadata were provided uncurated, with the amount varying by source and participant.

Sequenced: peripheral blood. Here the chain combines TRBV6-2 or TRBV6-3 and TRBJ2-3, with TRBD2 identical over 7 junction bases. The source is an elderly woman with active or convalescent COVID-19. The sequence in DNA is TGTGCCAGCAGCCTTCGCGGGGGTGTATTTACAGATACGCAGTATTTT. Translated, this gives CASSLRGGVFTDTQYF.